This T cell receptor beta chain was recorded in a study of blood T cell repertoires in COVID-19. Overall study context: PBMCs, B-cell-depleted T cells, or T cells provided the cDNA or gDNA that made up the material.

The protocol was immunoSEQ multiplex PCR, while the TCRdb copy is restricted to in-frame clones and leaves out a portion. The table records approximately 270,000 clones, 70% to 90% of them present only once. Germline CDR1 is MNHEY and CDR2 is SMNVEV (reference sequence). CDR3 length: 13 residues. V gave up 5 bases and J gave up 4 bases, with 9 bases separating them. Adults between about 18 and 89 years of age took part from 20 to 25 US areas. Grouping used clinical history reported by participants in a survey and questionnaire. The chain links TRBV27 to TRBJ1-3; D remains ambiguous. This receptor was identified in a woman aged 30 to 39 with acute COVID-19. Sample: PBMCs or T cells enriched from blood (not recorded which). DNA for the CDR3: TGTGCCAGCAGTACCAAACAGGGAAACACCATATATTTT. The encoded protein is CASSTKQGNTIYF.